This T cell receptor (beta chain) comes out of a study of T cell changes during pregnancy in multiple sclerosis. This table comes from immunoSEQ multiplex PCR, and its TCRdb copy is limited to in-frame clones, with some not included. The data contain about 44,000 clones, roughly 87% of them singletons. The CDR3 consists of 16 residues. V was trimmed by 4 bases and J by 0 bases, leaving 13 bases between them. Per the germline V gene, CDR1 is ENHRY and CDR2 is SYGVKD. This sequence was found in a female donor with multiple sclerosis, enrolled in a pregnancy study. This specimen consisted of CD4+ T cells from peripheral blood mononuclear cells, obtained after pregnancy. V and J are TRBV10-3 and TRBJ1-5; possible D gene TRBD1, 6 bases. The CDR3 sequence: CAISVRQVGSNQPQHF. The CDR3 nucleotides read TGTGCCATCAGTGTTAGACAGGTCGGTAGCAATCAGCCCCAGCATTTT.